The rows below give T cell receptor beta chains drawn from one sample of a study of T cell repertoires in cytomegalovirus infection. Via MiXCR, TCRdb re-called the reads, giving one row per CDR3 protein. The top ten hold approximately 1.6% of the sample, which has fewer than 250,000 distinct CDR3 sequences, 9% to 15% seen once. Sequenced sample: PBMCs. Receptor source: a human donor in good health (CMV status not recorded). Some clones in this sample may be carry-over from other donors' samples. Each CDR3 is given with its conserved first and last residue. D genes are given only for firm matches. Size tells how often a clone was seen (once, few, many) or the class of an expanded clone, and some rows leave it out.

V gene	clone size	D gene	J gene	CDR3 DNA	CDR3 protein
TRBV12-3/TRBV12-4	many	TRBD1	TRBJ2-3	TGTGCCAGCAGTTTCCGACAGGGTACAGATACGCAGTATTTT	CASSFRQGTDTQYF
TRBV7-8	many	-	TRBJ2-5	TGTGCCAGCAGCTTAGCCCTAGCGCAAGAGACCCAGTACTTC	CASSLALAQETQYF
TRBV4-3	few	TRBD1	TRBJ2-3	TGCGCCAGCAGCCAAGAAGGGACAGGGGTGCGAGATACGCAGTATTTT	CASSQEGTGVRDTQYF
TRBV6-6	-	TRBD1	TRBJ2-5	TGTGCCAGCAGCACAGGGGGCGCAGAGACCCAGTACTTC	CASSTGGAETQYF
TRBV6-5	few	-	TRBJ2-7	TGTGCCAGCAGTTACGCCACGAGGAGGGAGCAGTACTTC	CASSYATRREQYF
TRBV12-5	many	-	TRBJ1-5	TGTGCTAGTGGTTTGACCGAGGTCGGACACCTTCCCATGCGGGGTCAGCCCCAGCATTTT	CASGLTEVGHLPMRGQPQHF
TRBV7-8	-	-	TRBJ1-6	TGTGCCAGCAGGGAAATGCAGGGACTGCTTATGCCCCTCCACTTT	CASREMQGLLMPLHF
TRBV7-2	many	-	TRBJ2-3	TGTGCCAGCAGCTTAGTGCGGGACGCAACAGATACGCAGTATTTT	CASSLVRDATDTQYF
TRBV6-2/TRBV6-3	many	-	TRBJ1-2	TGTGCCAGCAGTTCCGGCGGACACGGTCGCTTGGGCTACACCTTC	CASSSGGHGRLGYTF
TRBV28	many	-	TRBJ2-4	TGTGCCAGCAGCTTGGGGGGGGCAGACAAAAACATTCAGTACTTC	CASSLGGADKNIQYF
TRBV27	many	-	TRBJ1-5	TGTGCCAGCAGTGGGCTTGACGGCTATAGCAATCAGCCCCAGCATTTT	CASSGLDGYSNQPQHF
TRBV5-6	-	TRBD1	TRBJ2-1	TGTGCCAGCAGGGGGACAGACAATGAGCAGTTCTTC	CASRGTDNEQFF
TRBV12-3/TRBV12-4	few	-	TRBJ2-3	TGTGCCAGCAGTTTGGGCGAAATCACGCAGTATTTT	CASSLGEITQYF
TRBV28	few	TRBD1	TRBJ2-5	TGTGCCAGCAGTCCGGCCGGACAGGGTCAAGAGACCCAGTACTTC	CASSPAGQGQETQYF
TRBV5-1	-	TRBD1	TRBJ1-2	TGCGCCAGCAGCCCGGGACAGAGGGACTATGGCTACACCTTC	CASSPGQRDYGYTF
TRBV28	many	TRBD1	TRBJ1-1	TGTGCCAGCAGTGTCCCAGGGGGGGACACTGAAGCTTTCTTT	CASSVPGGDTEAFF
TRBV7-2	many	-	TRBJ1-1	TGTGCCAGCAGCTCCCACAGGGTAGGAGAAGCTTTCTTT	CASSSHRVGEAFF
TRBV3-1	-	-	TRBJ1-2	TGTGCCAGCAGCCAAGGCTCCGCAGCTAACTATGGCTACACCTTC	CASSQGSAANYGYTF
TRBV12-3/TRBV12-4	few	TRBD1	TRBJ1-5	TGTGCCAGCAGTCCCGGGACAGGGGTTCAGCCCCAGCATTTT	CASSPGTGVQPQHF
TRBV7-2	many	TRBD2	TRBJ2-3	TGTGCCAGCAGCTTAAAACTAGCGGGCGGGTCGGATACGCAGTATTTT	CASSLKLAGGSDTQYF
TRBV7-7	many	-	TRBJ2-2	TGTGCCAGCAGCCCACAATTCACCGGGGAGCTGTTTTTT	CASSPQFTGELFF
TRBV28	many	TRBD1	TRBJ1-1	TGTGCCAGCAGTCCTGGACAGGGGTGGGGCACTGAAGCTTTCTTT	CASSPGQGWGTEAFF
TRBV5-4	few	TRBD2	TRBJ2-1	TGTGCCAGCAGCTTAGGACTAGTGAGTGAGCAGTTCTTC	CASSLGLVSEQFF
TRBV7-2	many	-	TRBJ1-2	TGTGCCAGCAGCTCCGGCCGCGGGGTCTATGGCTACACCTTC	CASSSGRGVYGYTF
TRBV7-2	many	-	TRBJ2-5	TGTGCCAGCAGCCCCCTGATGGGCCCTCAAGAGACCCAGTACTTC	CASSPLMGPQETQYF